The source of this T cell receptor beta chain is a study of shared clonotypes between healthy human individuals. As for this clone: Its antigen remains unknown. The junction shows a germline mismatch at one end, possibly a read error.

This CDR3 region has 11 residues. The V gene's germline CDR1 is SSHAT and CDR2 FNYEAQ (reference sequence). Donors were Caucasian adults residing in Nashville, Tennessee, USA. The table came from immunoSEQ multiplex PCR; TCRdb's copy has only in-frame clones and leaves some out. The sample includes 2 million to 2.5 million clones, approximately 96% of them seen just once. General study points: The study found lower generation probabilities in non-shared clonotypes than in those shared by all four donors. Only a few donors were included, so the genetic and exposure-history diversity represented was limited.

The TCR comes from a man aged 18 to 35 in good health. Source material: naive CD4+ T cells sorted from blood. Subset of the sample: CD45RA+ positively selected. The V call is TRBV7-7, the J call TRBJ2-1, with D maybe TRBD2 (5 bases). Here the CDR3 DNA reads TGTGCTAGCAGCGGTAATAATGAGCAGTTCTTC. Its protein is CASSGNNEQFF.